This T cell receptor beta chain stems from a study of regulatory T cells in long-lasting Graves disease. Study results and limitations: It was in persistent disease that TRBV28, TRBJ1-2 and TRBJ2-5 were favored.

This CDR3 region has 15 residues. V gave up 6 bases and J gave up 6 bases; unmatched junction bases: 9. iRepertoire HTBI primers and Arm-PCR of CDR3 regions built TCR beta libraries. One entry per CDR3 protein, called by TCRdb with MiXCR from the multiplex PCR reads. The repertoire has around 450,000 distinct CDR3 sequences, about 15% of them found once; the top ten carry roughly a sixth. With regard to this clonotype: Its antigen is still unknown.

Time point given: newly diagnosed GD, antithyroid drugs for less than 3 months. With RNA extracted from PBMCs as input, the TCR library was made. A further study also used this sample, focusing on T cells in Graves' hyperthyroidism and ophthalmopathy.

The sequence was collected from a woman aged 25 to 39 with Graves disease. The genes are TRBV12-3 or TRBV12-4 and TRBJ2-2; 8 bases map to TRBD2. Source: peripheral blood mononuclear cells (PBMCs), taken at new diagnosis, from a patient treated with antithyroid drugs. The CDR3 spells CASRGGTRWAGELFF. The CDR3 nucleotides read TGTGCCAGCAGGGGAGGGACTAGGTGGGCCGGGGAGCTGTTTTTT.